This record covers a single T cell receptor (beta chain). Its antigen is not known. The V and J ends lost 1 base and 3 bases respectively, with 10 bases between them. This CDR3 comprises 15 residues. Germline V lookup: CDR1 KGHSH, CDR2 LQKENI. The source of the sample is a study of T cell responses to AZD1222 COVID-19 vaccine. Profiling relied on immunoSEQ multiplex PCR, and the TCRdb table lists in-frame clones only, not all of them. The sample lists 30,000 to 40,000 clones, over 75% occurring once. The study, taken as a whole, reports: Spike-spanning, vaccine-associated CD4 TCRs were dominant at 160-218 and 743-854. The number of AZD1222 recipients seropositive at baseline was only five or six.

This clonotype was obtained from an adult who received the AZD1222 COVID-19 vaccine. V and J are TRBV18 and TRBJ1-5; D is unclear. Sequenced here: peripheral blood, sampled 28 days after the second AZD1222 dose. The CDR3 DNA sequence: TGTGCCAGCTCACCACGAGAACAGAACAATCAGCCCCAGCATTTT. The encoded protein is CASSPREQNNQPQHF.